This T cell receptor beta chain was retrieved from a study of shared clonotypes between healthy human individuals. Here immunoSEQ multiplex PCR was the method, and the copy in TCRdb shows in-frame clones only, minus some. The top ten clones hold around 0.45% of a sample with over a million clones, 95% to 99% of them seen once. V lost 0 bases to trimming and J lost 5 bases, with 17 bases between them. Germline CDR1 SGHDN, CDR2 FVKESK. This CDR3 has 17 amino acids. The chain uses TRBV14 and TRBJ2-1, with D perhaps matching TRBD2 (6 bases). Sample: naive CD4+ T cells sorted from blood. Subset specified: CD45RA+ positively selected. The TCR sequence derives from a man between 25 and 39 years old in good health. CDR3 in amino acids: CASSQEEGLAAHNEQFF. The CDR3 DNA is TGTGCCAGCAGCCAAGAAGAGGGGTTAGCGGCCCACAATGAGCAGTTCTTC.